The text below deals with one T cell receptor beta chain. Its target is not known. With each sample, at least 6 micrograms of total RNA were extracted. This sample was taken from a study of blood T cells in healthy people across ages. Study information: The template switching approach captured approximately one barcoded beta molecule for every two T cells. Study results and caveats: More naive CD4+ cells and higher diversity marked long-lived donors relative to aged donors.

The use of a sample-barcoded 5' primer and a J-beta primer mix characterized a second PCR of about 7 to 12 cycles. MiXCR, run by TCRdb on the 5' RACE reads, gives a single entry per CDR3 protein. Of hundreds of thousands of distinct CDR3 sequences detected, 44% appear once; the ten largest clones hold around 21%. The CDR3 is 14 amino acids. Trimming took off 3 bases at V and 2 bases at J, with 11 bases between the two ends. Germline values: CDR1 DFQATT, CDR2 SNEGSKA (reference sequence). The sample taken for sequencing was blood. The chain links TRBV20-1 to TRBJ2-1, with D perhaps assigned TRBD1 or TRBD2 (5 bases each). The source is a man between 60 and 70 years old in good health. The CDR3 loop is CSARLGVPYNEQFF. As DNA, the CDR3 is TGCAGTGCTAGGCTGGGGGTCCCCTACAATGAGCAGTTCTTC.